What follows are 7 T cell receptor beta chains derived from one specimen sequenced in a study of shared clonotypes between healthy human individuals. The table came from immunoSEQ multiplex PCR; TCRdb's copy has only in-frame clones and leaves some out. The sample lists about half a million clones, roughly 77% seen once, with approximately 13% in the top ten. Source material: PBMCs. These receptors came from a woman in her thirties or forties in good health. Some clones in this sample may be carry-over from other donors' samples.

The CDR3 loop is CASSPPGPNTEAFF. CDR3 DNA sequence: TGTGCCAGCTCACCACCAGGACCGAACACTGAAGCTTTCTTT. The genes are TRBV18 and TRBJ1-1, with D unclear. This CDR3 has 14 amino acids. Trimming stripped 0 bases from V and 1 base from J, with 6 bases between. From germline, CDR1 is KGHSH and CDR2 LQKENI.

The chain joins TRBV5-4 to TRBJ2-1; 8 positions agree with TRBD2. The CDR3 extends over 14 amino acids. CDR1 is SGHNT and CDR2 is YYREEE in the germline V gene (reference sequence). J was trimmed by 6 bases and V by 1 base; bases with no gene match: 3. The CDR3 loop reads CASSLPSGPNEQFF. The CDR3 nucleotides read TGTGCCAGCAGCTTGCCTAGCGGGCCCAATGAGCAGTTCTTC.

The chain couples TRBV2 to TRBJ2-1, with a weak D call TRBD2 (5 bases). With 6 bases removed from V and 8 bases from J, the gap between germline ends came to 20 bases. Germline V gives CDR1 SNHLY, CDR2 FYNNEI. The CDR3 is made up of 15 amino acids. CDR3: CASRWTTLRVDEQFF. The DNA for the CDR3 is TGTGCCAGCAGATGGACCACGCTGCGGGTGGATGAGCAGTTCTTC.

This chain links TRBV7-6 with TRBJ2-7; 9 bases line up with TRBD2. Germline-derived CDR1 and CDR2 are SGHVS and FNYEAQ. CDR3 size: 15 residues. The junction had 7 bases not matched to a gene; V was cut back by 2 bases and J by 5 bases. CDR3 sequence reads: CASSLYSGRFNEQYF. DNA for the CDR3: TGTGCCAGCAGCTTATACAGCGGGAGGTTTAACGAGCAGTACTTC.

This CDR3 reads CASSQDGTYTGELFF. CDR3 coding DNA: TGTGCCAGCAGCCAAGATGGGACGTACACCGGGGAGCTGTTTTTT. This rearrangement joins TRBV4-2 to TRBJ2-2; D assignment may be TRBD1 or TRBD2 (5 bases each). CDR3 length: 15 amino acids. V lost 0 bases and J 3 bases, leaving 8 bases between the germline ends. CDR1 and CDR2 from the germline V gene are LGHNA and YNFKEQ.

This chain links TRBV28 with TRBJ1-2; the D is unclear. This CDR3 has 13 residues. V lost 8 bases to trimming and J lost 0 bases, with 10 bases between them. Germline lookup yields CDR1 MDHEN and CDR2 SYDVKM. DNA for the CDR3: TGTGCCAGCCGATCGGCAACTAACTATGGCTACACCTTC. This gives the protein CASRSATNYGYTF.

This clone was observed a few times. V is TRBV14 and J is TRBJ1-1; unclear D gene. Germline lookup yields CDR1 SGHDN and CDR2 FVKESK. This CDR3 spans 16 amino acids. Deletions cut 1 base from V and 4 bases from J, with 16 bases between. CDR3 nucleotide sequence: TGTGCCAGCAGCCAAGTATCCTTGTGGGCCGCCACTGAAGCTTTCTTT. This sequence encodes CASSQVSLWAATEAFF.